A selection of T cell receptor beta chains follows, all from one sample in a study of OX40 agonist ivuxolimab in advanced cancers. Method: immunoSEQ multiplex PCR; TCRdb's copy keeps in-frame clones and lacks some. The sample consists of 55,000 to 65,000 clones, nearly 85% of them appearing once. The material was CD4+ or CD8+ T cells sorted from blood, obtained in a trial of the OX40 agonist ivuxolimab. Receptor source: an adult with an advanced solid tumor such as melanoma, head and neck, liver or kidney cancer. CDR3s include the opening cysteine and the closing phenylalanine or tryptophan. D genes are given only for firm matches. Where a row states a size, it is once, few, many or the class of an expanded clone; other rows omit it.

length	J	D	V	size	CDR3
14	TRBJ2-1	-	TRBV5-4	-	CASTPRAGNNEQFF
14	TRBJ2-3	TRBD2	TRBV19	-	CASSSGRLLDTQYF
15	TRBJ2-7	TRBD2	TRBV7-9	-	CASSPRWAGVLEQYF
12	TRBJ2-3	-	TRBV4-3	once	CASSQARDTQYF
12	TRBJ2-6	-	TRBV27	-	CASSTGANVLTF
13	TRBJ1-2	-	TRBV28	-	CASSLPGAGGYTF
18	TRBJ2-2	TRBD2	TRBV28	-	CASSLALGAGGDTGELFF
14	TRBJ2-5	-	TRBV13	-	CASSLNRRSETQYF
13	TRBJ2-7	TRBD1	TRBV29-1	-	CSIQGAPGYEQYF
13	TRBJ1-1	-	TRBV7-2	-	CASSSMRGAEAFF
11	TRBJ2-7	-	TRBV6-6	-	CASSYSIEQYF
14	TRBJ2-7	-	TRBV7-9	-	CASSSRGGAYEQYF
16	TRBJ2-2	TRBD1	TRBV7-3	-	CASSSRRQGETGELFF
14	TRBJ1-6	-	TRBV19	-	CASSIGGIFSPLHF
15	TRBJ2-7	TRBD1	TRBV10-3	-	CAISERDRSSYEQYF
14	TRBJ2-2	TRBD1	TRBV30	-	CAWSAGTGAGELFF
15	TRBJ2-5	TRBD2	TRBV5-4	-	CASSSPTSGQETQYF
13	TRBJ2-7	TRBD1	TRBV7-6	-	CASSLYQGDEQYF
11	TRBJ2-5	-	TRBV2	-	CASFGGETQYF
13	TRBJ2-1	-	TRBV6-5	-	CADADYWNDEQFF
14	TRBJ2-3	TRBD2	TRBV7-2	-	CASRAGGGGDTQYF
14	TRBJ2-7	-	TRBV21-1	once	CASSKAPAGREQYF
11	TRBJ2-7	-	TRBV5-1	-	CASSLDYEQYF
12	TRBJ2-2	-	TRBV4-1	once	CASSEGGGELFF
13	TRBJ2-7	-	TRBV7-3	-	CASSSTGSGEQYF
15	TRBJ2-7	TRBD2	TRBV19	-	CASSPGLAGSGEQYF
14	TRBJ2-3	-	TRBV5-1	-	CASSLGQSTDTQYF
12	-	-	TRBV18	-	CASSPDSYEQYF
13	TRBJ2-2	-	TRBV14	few	CASSQEDTGELFF
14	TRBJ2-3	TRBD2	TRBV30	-	CAWRVSGDTDTQYF
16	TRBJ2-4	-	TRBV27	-	CANPSPGQKKVNIQYF
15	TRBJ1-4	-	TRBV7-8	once	CASSPSGHSNEKLFF
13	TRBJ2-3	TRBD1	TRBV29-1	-	CSVIPPGQGLGYF
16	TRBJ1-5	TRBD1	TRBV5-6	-	CASSLARGLGNQPQHF
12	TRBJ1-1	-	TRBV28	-	CASSLLRNEAFF
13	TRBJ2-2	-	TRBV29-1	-	CSGHQGGTGELFF
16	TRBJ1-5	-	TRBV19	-	CASSGFGQRTGQPQHF
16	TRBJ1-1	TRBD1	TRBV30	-	CAWSHKPGQGNTEAFF
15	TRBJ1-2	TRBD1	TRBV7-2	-	CASSPDRDRVPGYTF
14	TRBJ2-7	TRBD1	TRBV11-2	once	CASSPGTGGFEQYF
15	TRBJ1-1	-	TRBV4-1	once	CASSQVPKGRAEAFF
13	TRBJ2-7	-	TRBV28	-	CASSLGRDYEQYF
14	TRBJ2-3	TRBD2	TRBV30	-	CAWSVQRDTDTQYF
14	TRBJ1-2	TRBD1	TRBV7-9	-	CASSQGQGSYGYTF
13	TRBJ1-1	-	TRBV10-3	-	CAISDSGIPEAFF
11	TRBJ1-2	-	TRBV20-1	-	CSATTSLGYTF
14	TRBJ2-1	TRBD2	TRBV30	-	CAWSELALNNEQFF
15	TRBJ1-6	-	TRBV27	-	CASSVRDPYNSGIHF
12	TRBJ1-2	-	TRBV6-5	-	CASLSRNYGYTF
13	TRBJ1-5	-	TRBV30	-	CAWSGDSNQPQHF
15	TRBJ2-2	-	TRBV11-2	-	CASSQEHTGRGELFF
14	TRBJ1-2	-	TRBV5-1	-	CASSLGGRTNGYTF
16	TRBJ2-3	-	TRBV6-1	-	CASSEPPNSYTDTQYF
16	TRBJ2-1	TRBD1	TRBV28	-	CASSGGQGSSYNEQFF
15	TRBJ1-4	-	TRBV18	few	CASSPNGDYNEKLFF
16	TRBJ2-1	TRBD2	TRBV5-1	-	CASSLAGLAGYNEQFF
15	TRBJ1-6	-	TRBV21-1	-	CASRKPQGAQSPLHF
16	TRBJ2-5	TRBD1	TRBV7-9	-	CASSAPSRGIGETQYF
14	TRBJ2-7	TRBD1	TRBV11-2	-	CASSSRQGMDEQYF
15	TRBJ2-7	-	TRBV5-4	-	CASSVTSQNSYEQYF